A single sample is the source of the 2 T cell receptor beta chains below, sequenced in a study of cytomegalovirus exposure and HLA in healthy donors. The PCR employed 60 Vbeta primers together with 13 Jbeta primers. Sequencing used immunoSEQ multiplex PCR; TCRdb keeps in-frame clones, though not all of them. The table includes fewer than 350,000 clones, roughly 89% detected once. Sequenced: PBMCs. The receptors were gathered from a woman in her late teens or twenties in good health and CMV-seronegative.

The chain carries TRBV5-1 and TRBJ1-1; D unresolved. V gave up 2 bases and J gave up 5 bases, with 13 bases separating them. The CDR3 runs 14 residues. Germline CDR1 is SGHRS and CDR2 is YFSETQ. Here the CDR3 DNA reads TGCGCCAGCAGCTTTTCCGGGGATGGTACTGAAGCTTTCTTT. Residues: CASSFSGDGTEAFF.

The rearrangement links TRBV7-9 to TRBJ2-4; 7 bases are a match to TRBD1. The ends lost 5 bases at V and 4 bases at J; junction bases unmatched: 8. This CDR3 is built from 15 residues. CDR1 is SEHNR and CDR2 is FQNEAQ in the germline V gene (reference sequence). The CDR3 spells CASSRPGTVKNIQYF. CDR3 bases: TGTGCCAGCAGCCGTCCCGGGACAGTGAAAAACATTCAGTACTTC.